This passage covers 24 T cell receptor beta chains from one sample sequenced in a study of technical replicates of blood from four donors. The assay was immunoSEQ multiplex PCR, and TCRdb's table has in-frame clones only and misses some. Here the sample spans tens of thousands of clones, roughly 86% being singletons. Specimen: PBMCs. These receptors came from a human donor in good health. Some clones in this sample may be carry-over from other donors' samples.

The chain couples TRBV2 to TRBJ2-2; 12 bases line up with TRBD2. V dropped 6 bases and J dropped 6; count of bases not matched to a gene: 17. CDR1 SNHLY and CDR2 FYNNEI come from the germline V gene. The CDR3 covers 19 residues. In DNA form, the CDR3 reads TGTGCCAGCAGCGAGCAGGGGATCCTAGCGGGGGGGCCGGCCGGGGAGCTGTTTTTT. Protein: CASSEQGILAGGPAGELFF. The variable domain in full, completed from reference TRBV2 and TRBJ2-2, reads EPEVTQTPSHQVTQMGQEVILRCVPISNHLYFYWYRQILGQKVEFLVSFYNNEISEKSEIFDDQFSVERPDGSNFTLKIRSTKLEDSAMYFCASSEQGILAGGPAGELFFGEGSRLTVL.

This clone has only a few counts. CDR3: CARVVEAYTGELFF. CDR3 coding DNA: TGTGCCAGGGTAGTGGAGGCCTACACCGGGGAGCTGTTTTTT. The chain recombines TRBV6-5 with TRBJ2-2, with D tentatively TRBD2 (5 bases). The length of the CDR3 is 14 residues. V lost 9 bases and J 3 bases, leaving 14 bases between the germline ends. Germline CDR1 is MNHEY and CDR2 is SVGAGI.

The genes are TRBV27 and TRBJ2-7, with D possibly TRBD1 on 5 matching bases. CDR1 and CDR2 (germline): MNHEY, SMNVEV (reference sequence). V lost 7 bases, J lost 5 bases, and 18 bases lay in between. The CDR3 spans 14 residues. The CDR3 DNA is TGTGCCAGCACCTCCTCAGGCAGGGCCCACGAGCAGTACTTC. Amino acid sequence: CASTSSGRAHEQYF.

The chain has TRBV6-5 and TRBJ2-6; no clear D. CDR1 is MNHEY and CDR2 is SVGAGI in the germline V gene. The germline V and J ends were trimmed by 2 bases and 0 bases, with 5 bases remaining between them. The CDR3 consists of 15 residues. CDR3 loop: CASSYDFSGANVLTF. The CDR3 DNA follows: TGTGCCAGCAGTTACGACTTCTCTGGGGCCAACGTCCTGACTTTC.

This clone was recorded once. The chain couples TRBV5-1 to TRBJ2-5, with D tentatively TRBD2 (7 bases). V was pared by 5 bases and J by 0 bases, with 17 bases between. The germline gives CDR1 SGHRS, CDR2 YFSETQ. CDR3 length equals 16 residues. The CDR3 region is CASRPGRGEYQETQYF. The DNA for the CDR3 is TGCGCCAGCAGGCCAGGGAGGGGGGAGTACCAAGAGACCCAGTACTTC.

The chain carries TRBV7-2 and TRBJ2-7; D ambiguous. V was clipped by 5 bases and J by 4 bases, with 6 bases between them. The CDR3 is 11 residues long. Germline V gene lookup returns CDR1 SGHTA and CDR2 FQGNSA. CDR3: CASSRRYEQYF. The CDR3, as DNA: TGTGCCAGCAGCCGGCGGTACGAGCAGTACTTC.

This chain connects TRBV6-5 to TRBJ2-1, with TRBD2 as a possible D gene (6 bases). The V end was cut by 0 bases, the J end by 5 bases, with 11 bases between. The length of the CDR3 is 15 residues. CDR1 is MNHEY, CDR2 SVGAGI, per germline. The CDR3 DNA reads as TGTGCCAGCAGTTACTCGGTGGGGGGACACAATGAGCAGTTCTTC. Its protein product is CASSYSVGGHNEQFF.

This chain links TRBV2 with TRBJ2-3; the D gene is possibly TRBD1 (6 bases). V was shortened by 6 bases and J by 1 base, with 11 bases between the two germline ends. CDR1 is SNHLY, CDR2 FYNNEI, per germline. CDR3 size: 14 residues. Written as DNA, the CDR3 is TGTGCCAGCAGCCAGGGGAAAGGCACAGATACGCAGTATTTT. Residues: CASSQGKGTDTQYF.

The chain couples TRBV6-5 to TRBJ2-5, with D maybe TRBD2 (6 bases). Germline values: CDR1 MNHEY, CDR2 SVGAGI. V gave up 6 bases and J gave up 5 bases, with 19 bases separating them. There are 15 residues in the CDR3. The chain's CDR3 is CASSARGAMVETQYF. The CDR3 DNA is TGTGCCAGCAGCGCGCGGGGAGCAATGGTGGAGACCCAGTACTTC.

The chain couples TRBV7-6 to TRBJ2-1; 12 nucleotides match TRBD2. Germline assignment: CDR1 SGHVS and CDR2 FNYEAQ. CDR3 length: 20 residues. The trim removed 0 bases at V and 0 bases at J, leaving 9 bases unmatched. The CDR3 coding sequence is TGTGCCAGCAGCTTAGCTATTGGACTAGCGGGGAGGAGCTCCTACAATGAGCAGTTCTTC. Translation: CASSLAIGLAGRSSYNEQFF.

The rearrangement uses TRBV19 and TRBJ2-6, with 7 nucleotides matching TRBD1. The CDR3 has 15 amino acids. Germline-derived CDR1 and CDR2 are LNHDA and SQIVND (reference sequence). After removal of 2 bases from V and 2 bases from J, the junction contained 0 bases not matched to a gene. The CDR3 is CASSIQGAGANVLTF. CDR3 nucleotide sequence: TGTGCCAGTAGTATACAGGGGGCTGGGGCCAACGTCCTGACTTTC.

V and J are TRBV9 and TRBJ2-3; 14 positions match TRBD2. CDR3 length: 18 residues. After removal of 4 bases from V and 0 bases from J, the junction contained 7 bases not matched to a gene. Looked up from germline, CDR1 is SGDLS and CDR2 is YYNGEE. In DNA form, the CDR3 reads TGTGCCAGCAGCTTGGGACTAGCGGGGGTCACTAGCACAGATACGCAGTATTTT. Translation: CASSLGLAGVTSTDTQYF.

The chain recombines TRBV4-1 with TRBJ1-1; 8 bases line up with TRBD1. Germline CDR1 reads MGHRA; CDR2 reads YSYEKL. V lost 3 bases to trimming and J lost 5 bases; unmatched junction nucleotides: 2. CDR3 length equals 13 residues. DNA for the CDR3: TGCGCCAGCAGCCACCACAGGGGGACTGAAGCTTTCTTT. Protein product: CASSHHRGTEAFF.

This chain uses TRBV6-6 with TRBJ2-5, with D uncertain. V lost 6 bases to trimming and J lost 4 bases, with 12 bases between them. Germline CDR1 is MNHNY and CDR2 is SVGAGI (reference sequence). The CDR3 is 13 amino acids. CDR3 sequence reads: CASSPWAPETQYF. CDR3 DNA sequence: TGTGCCAGCAGCCCGTGGGCCCCAGAGACCCAGTACTTC.

V usage is TRBV7-8 and J usage is TRBJ2-7; 11 bases fit TRBD1. Germline assignment: CDR1 SGHVS and CDR2 FQNEAQ. V lost 5 bases and J lost 1; bases outside the gene matches: 10. This CDR3 spans 17 amino acids. The CDR3 DNA reads as TGTGCCAGCAGCCCCCCCGAGAGGGACAGGGGGTCCTACGAGCAGTACTTC. It is translated as CASSPPERDRGSYEQYF.

This clone occurred once. The chain links TRBV5-1 to TRBJ2-3; TRBD1 matches 11 bases. There are 15 residues in the CDR3. The germline CDR1 and CDR2 sequences are SGHRS and YFSETQ. J gave up 5 bases and V 3 bases, and 5 bases lay outside the gene matches. The CDR3 coding sequence is TGCGCCAGCAGCTCCGGACAGGGGGCGATAGATACGCAGTATTTT. Amino acids: CASSSGQGAIDTQYF.

V gene TRBV30 combines with J gene TRBJ1-6; 7 bases fit TRBD1. CDR1 is GTSNPN, CDR2 SVGIG, per germline (reference sequence). The CDR3 sequence is 13 residues long. V dropped 3 bases and J dropped 10; count of bases not matched to a gene: 6. CDR3 DNA sequence: TGTGCCTGGAGCACACAGGGGAACTCACCCCTCCACTTT. The encoded protein is CAWSTQGNSPLHF.

Of note for this clone: The junction differs from germline at one of its ends, possibly a read error. J is TRBJ2-7 and V is TRBV6-5; 15 bases are shared with TRBD2. The CDR3 spans 13 residues. In germline, CDR1 is MNHEY, CDR2 SVGAGI. The DNA for the CDR3 is TGTGCCAGCAGCGGCGGACTAGCGGGAGGGCGTACCTTC. Residues: CASSGGLAGGRTF.

The chain recombines TRBV5-1 with TRBJ2-7; a possible D gene is TRBD2 (5 bases). This CDR3 has 12 residues. Per germline, CDR1 SGHRS and CDR2 YFSETQ. Trimming left V 2 bases short and J 6 bases short, with 9 bases between. As DNA, the CDR3 is TGCGCCAGCAGCTTTGATGAGGGCGAGCAGTACTTC. Translated: CASSFDEGEQYF.

The table lists this clone with a few counts. The chain links TRBV6-1 to TRBJ1-4; TRBD1 might be the D (5 bases). V was clipped by 7 bases and J by 6 bases, with 15 bases between them. This CDR3 has 14 residues. Germline CDR1 MNHNS, CDR2 SASEGT. Here the CDR3 reads CASTLLGGDEKLFF. For the CDR3, the DNA is TGTGCCAGCACCCTATTGGGGGGTGATGAAAAACTGTTTTTT.

The chain joins TRBV10-3 to TRBJ2-7; maybe TRBD2 (5 bases). Per the germline V gene, CDR1 is ENHRY and CDR2 is SYGVKD. The length of the CDR3 is 13 residues. V was pared by 3 bases and J by 3 bases, with 9 bases between. CDR3 nucleotides: TGTGCCATCAGTGAAGAGACTATCTACGAGCAGTACTTC. It specifies CAISEETIYEQYF.

The chain joins TRBV7-3 to TRBJ1-2; TRBD1 agrees at 8 bases. The germline V gene encodes CDR1 SGHTA and CDR2 FQGTGA. V shed 2 bases and J 7 bases; nucleotides not matched to a gene: 6. This CDR3 has 14 amino acids. CDR3 bases: TGTGCCAGCAGCTTAGGGCAGGGGGCTTCTGGCTACACCTTC. Residues: CASSLGQGASGYTF.

The V call is TRBV4-1, the J call TRBJ1-4; 11 bases align to TRBD1. Germline V gene sequence: CDR1 MGHRA, CDR2 YSYEKL. Germline trimming cut 1 base from V and 8 bases from J; bases unmatched to any gene: 6. CDR3 size: 16 residues. CDR3 sequence: CASSQVLGTGGEKLFF. The CDR3 nucleotides read TGCGCCAGCAGCCAAGTTCTAGGGACAGGGGGAGAAAAACTGTTTTTT.

J is TRBJ2-3 and V is TRBV29-1; 9 bases line up with TRBD2. The trim removed 8 bases at V and 3 bases at J, leaving 9 bases unmatched. Germline V lookup: CDR1 SQVTM, CDR2 ANQGSEA. This CDR3 spans 14 amino acids. The CDR3 is CSIERTSATDTQYF. The CDR3 DNA sequence: TGCAGCATAGAAAGGACTAGCGCAACAGATACGCAGTATTTT.